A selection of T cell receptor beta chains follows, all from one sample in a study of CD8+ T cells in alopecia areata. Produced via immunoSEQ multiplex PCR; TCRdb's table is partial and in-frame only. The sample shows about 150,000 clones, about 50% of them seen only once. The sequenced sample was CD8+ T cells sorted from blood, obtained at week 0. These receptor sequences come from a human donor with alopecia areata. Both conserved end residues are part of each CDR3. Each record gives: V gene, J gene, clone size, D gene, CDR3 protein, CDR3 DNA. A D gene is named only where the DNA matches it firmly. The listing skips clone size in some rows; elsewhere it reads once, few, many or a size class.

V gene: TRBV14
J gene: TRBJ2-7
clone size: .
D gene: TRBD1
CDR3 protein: CASSQWDRGNEQYF
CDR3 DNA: TGTGCCAGCAGCCAATGGGACAGGGGCAACGAGCAGTACTTC

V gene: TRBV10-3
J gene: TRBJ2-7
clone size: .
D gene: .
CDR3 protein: CAISEAGTDYEQYF
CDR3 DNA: TGTGCCATCAGTGAGGCGGGAACCGACTACGAGCAGTACTTC

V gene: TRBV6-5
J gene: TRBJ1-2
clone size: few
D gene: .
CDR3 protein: CASSSVGGGKDGYTF
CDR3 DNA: TGTGCCAGCAGTTCCGTTGGGGGGGGAAAGGATGGCTACACCTTC

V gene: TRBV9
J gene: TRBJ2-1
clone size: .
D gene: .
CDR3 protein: CASSVGYRGDEQFF
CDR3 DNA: TGTGCCAGCAGCGTAGGGTACCGCGGGGATGAGCAGTTCTTC

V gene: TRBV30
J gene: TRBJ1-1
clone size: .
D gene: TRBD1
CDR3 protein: CAWGQGTEAFF
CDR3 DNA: TGTGCCTGGGGACAGGGCACTGAAGCTTTCTTT

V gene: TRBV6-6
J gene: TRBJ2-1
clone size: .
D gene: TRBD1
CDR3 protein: CASSTTGYNEQFF
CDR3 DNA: TGTGCCAGCAGCACGACAGGGTACAATGAGCAGTTCTTC

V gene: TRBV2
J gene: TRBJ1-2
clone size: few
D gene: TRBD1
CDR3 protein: CASSEGQGGNYGYTF
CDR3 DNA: TGTGCCAGCAGTGAAGGACAGGGAGGGAACTATGGCTACACCTTC

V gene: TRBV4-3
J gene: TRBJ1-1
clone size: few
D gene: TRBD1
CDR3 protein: CASSQDVGQATEAFF
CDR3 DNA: TGCGCCAGCAGCCAAGATGTTGGACAGGCCACTGAAGCTTTCTTT

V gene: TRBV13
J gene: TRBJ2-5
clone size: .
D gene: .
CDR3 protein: CASTGVDETQYF
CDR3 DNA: TGTGCCAGCACGGGGGTGGACGAGACCCAGTACTTC

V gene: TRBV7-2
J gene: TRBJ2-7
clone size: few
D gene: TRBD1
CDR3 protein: CASSPGTGTYEQYF
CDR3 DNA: TGTGCCAGCAGTCCTGGGACAGGAACCTACGAGCAGTACTTC

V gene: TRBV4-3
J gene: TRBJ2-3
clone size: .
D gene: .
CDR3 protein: CASSQDLGARDTQYF
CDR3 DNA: TGCGCCAGCAGCCAAGATTTGGGGGCGAGGGATACGCAGTATTTT

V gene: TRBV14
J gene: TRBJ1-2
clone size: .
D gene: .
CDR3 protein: CASSQDTGHFGGYTF
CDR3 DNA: TGTGCCAGCAGCCAAGATACAGGGCACTTTGGTGGCTACACCTTC

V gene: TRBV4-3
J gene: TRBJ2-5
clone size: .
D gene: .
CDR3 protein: CASSQGPVKQETQYF
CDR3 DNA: TGCGCCAGCAGCCAAGGACCGGTAAAACAAGAGACCCAGTACTTC

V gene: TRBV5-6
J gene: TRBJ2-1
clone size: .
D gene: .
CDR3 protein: CASSLANNEQFF
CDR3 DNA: TGTGCCAGCAGCTTGGCCAACAATGAGCAGTTCTTC

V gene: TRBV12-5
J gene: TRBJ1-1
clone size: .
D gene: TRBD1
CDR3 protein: CASGPGQGAVTEAFF
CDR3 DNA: TGTGCTAGTGGTCCGGGACAGGGGGCAGTCACTGAAGCTTTCTTT

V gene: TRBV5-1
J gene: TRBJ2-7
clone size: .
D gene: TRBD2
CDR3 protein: CASSSRTSGVEQYF
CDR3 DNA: TGCGCCAGCAGCTCCAGGACTAGCGGGGTCGAGCAGTACTTC

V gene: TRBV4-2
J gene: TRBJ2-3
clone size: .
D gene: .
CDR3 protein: CASSQDPGSSTDTQYF
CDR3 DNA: TGTGCCAGCAGCCAGGATCCGGGCTCTAGCACAGATACGCAGTATTTT

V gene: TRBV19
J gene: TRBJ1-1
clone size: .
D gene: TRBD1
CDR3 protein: CASNTGTGNTEAFF
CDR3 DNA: TGTGCCAGTAATACCGGGACAGGGAACACTGAAGCTTTCTTT

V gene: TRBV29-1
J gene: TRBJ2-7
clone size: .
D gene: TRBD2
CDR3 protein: CSVLGGVGLAGTTYEQYF
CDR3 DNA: TGCAGCGTTTTAGGGGGAGTAGGACTAGCGGGGACTACCTACGAGCAGTACTTC

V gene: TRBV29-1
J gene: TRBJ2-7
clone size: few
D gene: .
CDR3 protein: CSVGGGNSYEQYF
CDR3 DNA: TGCAGCGTCGGAGGGGGGAACTCCTACGAGCAGTACTTC

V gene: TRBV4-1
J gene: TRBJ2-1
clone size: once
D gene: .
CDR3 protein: CASSQGRADEQFF
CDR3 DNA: TGCGCCAGCAGCCAGGGTAGGGCCGATGAGCAGTTCTTC

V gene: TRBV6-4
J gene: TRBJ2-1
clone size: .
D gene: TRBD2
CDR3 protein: CASSDSGASSYNEQFF
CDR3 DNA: TGTGCCAGCAGTGACAGCGGGGCGAGCTCCTACAATGAGCAGTTCTTC